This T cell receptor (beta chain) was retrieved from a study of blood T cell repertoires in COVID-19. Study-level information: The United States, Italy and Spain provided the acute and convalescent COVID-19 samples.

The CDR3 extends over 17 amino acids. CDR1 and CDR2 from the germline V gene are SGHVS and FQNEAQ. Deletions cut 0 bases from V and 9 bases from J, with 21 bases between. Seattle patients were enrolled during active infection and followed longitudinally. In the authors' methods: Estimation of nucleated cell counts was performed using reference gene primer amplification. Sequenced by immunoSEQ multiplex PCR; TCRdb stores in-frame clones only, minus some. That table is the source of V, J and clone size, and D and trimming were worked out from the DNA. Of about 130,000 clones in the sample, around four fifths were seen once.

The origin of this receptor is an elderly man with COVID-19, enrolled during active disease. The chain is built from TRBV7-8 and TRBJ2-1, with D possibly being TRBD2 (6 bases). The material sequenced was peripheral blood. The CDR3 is CASSLAFGTPESREQFF. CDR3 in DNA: TGTGCCAGCAGCTTAGCATTTGGGACTCCCGAATCCCGTGAGCAGTTCTTC.